These 9 T cell receptor beta chains came from one sample sequenced in a study of blood T cell repertoires in COVID-19. Sequencing was performed with immunoSEQ multiplex PCR; in TCRdb, only in-frame clones are kept and a portion is missing. This table holds 300,000 to 350,000 clones, around 82% found once. Specimen: peripheral blood. Receptors originate from a man under 40 with active or convalescent COVID-19.

This chain uses TRBV7-3 with TRBJ2-1; D is possibly TRBD1 (5 bases). This CDR3 has 14 amino acids. V was pared by 5 bases and J by 8 bases, with 16 bases between. Looked up from germline, CDR1 is SGHTA and CDR2 is FQGTGA. For the CDR3, the DNA is TGTGCCAGCAGCCCCCCAGGGCCCGCAGATGAGCAGTTCTTC. This translates into CASSPPGPADEQFF.

This rearrangement joins TRBV30 to TRBJ1-3; possibly TRBD1 for D (5 bases). V shed 4 bases and J shed 0 bases, with 22 bases lying between them. The germline V gene encodes CDR1 GTSNPN and CDR2 SVGIG (reference sequence). CDR3 length: 18 amino acids. DNA of the CDR3: TGTGCCTGGACCTTGCTCCGGGGGGGACTAAGCTCTGGAAACACCATATATTTT. It specifies CAWTLLRGGLSSGNTIYF.

The chain uses TRBV10-3 and TRBJ2-7; possibly TRBD1 for D (6 bases). The CDR3 has 15 amino acids. Germline lookup yields CDR1 ENHRY and CDR2 SYGVKD. V dropped 0 bases and J dropped 3 bases, with 12 bases sitting between them. The DNA of the CDR3 is TGTGCCATCAGTGAGTCCACGGGCAGGGGCTACGAGCAGTACTTC. Translated: CAISESTGRGYEQYF.

The chain links TRBV7-9 to TRBJ2-3, with D perhaps TRBD2 (5 bases). Germline assignment: CDR1 SEHNR and CDR2 FQNEAQ (reference sequence). Deletions cut 5 bases from V and 2 bases from J, with 11 bases between. The CDR3 length is 14 residues. CDR3 sequence reads: CASSTRFTTDTQYF. The CDR3 DNA sequence: TGTGCCAGCAGCACTAGGTTCACCACAGATACGCAGTATTTT.

This clone was observed a few times. V is TRBV7-2 and J is TRBJ2-3; 8 nucleotides line up with TRBD2. This CDR3 spans 15 amino acids. V was clipped by 1 base and J by 3 bases; unmatched bases: 3. CDR1 is SGHTA, CDR2 FQGNSA, per germline. This chain's CDR3 is CASSLDRGGTDTQYF. The CDR3 region has the DNA TGTGCCAGCAGCTTAGACCGGGGGGGTACAGATACGCAGTATTTT. Using reference TRBV7-2 and TRBJ2-3 for the parts outside the CDR3, the full variable domain is GAGVSQSPSNKVTEKGKDVELRCDPISGHTALYWYRQSLGQGLEFLIYFQGNSAPDKSGLPSDRFSAERTGGSVSTLTIQRTQQEDSAVYLCASSLDRGGTDTQYFGPGTRLTVL.

This chain uses TRBV5-4 with TRBJ1-6; 9 nucleotides align to TRBD1. The ends lost 4 bases at V and 4 bases at J; junction bases unmatched: 3. Germline loops: CDR1 SGHNT, CDR2 YYREEE (reference sequence). This CDR3 comprises 15 residues. The DNA of the CDR3 is TGTGCCAGCAGCACGGGACAGGGTTATAATTCACCCCTCCACTTT. It specifies CASSTGQGYNSPLHF.

The rearrangement uses TRBV6-6 and TRBJ1-2; D call uncertain. Germline V gives CDR1 MNHNY, CDR2 SVGAGI (reference sequence). This CDR3 contains 15 residues. V gave up 2 bases and J gave up 4 bases, with 14 bases separating them. CDR3 residues: CASSYTTDNIYGYTF. The CDR3 DNA is TGTGCCAGCAGTTACACAACTGACAACATCTATGGCTACACCTTC.

Note on this clone: The same CDR3 arises from other DNA sequences in this sample as well. The chain joins TRBV7-9 to TRBJ1-4; 10 bases map to TRBD1. The germline gives CDR1 SEHNR, CDR2 FQNEAQ (reference sequence). V lost 1 base to trimming and J lost 5 bases; unmatched junction nucleotides: 1. This CDR3 contains 15 residues. The CDR3 protein is CASSLEGQGNEKLFF. DNA of the CDR3: TGTGCCAGCAGCTTAGAGGGACAGGGGAATGAAAAACTGTTTTTT.

CDR3: CASSAPAGGARGYTF. Here the CDR3 DNA reads TGTGCCAGCAGTGCCCCCGCGGGGGGGGCGCGTGGCTACACCTTC. The V gene is TRBV28, the J gene TRBJ1-2, with a tentative D call TRBD1 (6 bases). The CDR3 loop spans 15 amino acids. In germline, CDR1 is MDHEN, CDR2 SYDVKM. The V end was cut by 5 bases, the J end by 7 bases, with 20 bases between.